This T cell receptor beta chain was identified in a study of cytomegalovirus exposure and HLA in healthy donors. Amplification used 60 Vbeta primers and 13 Jbeta primers. The table came from immunoSEQ multiplex PCR; TCRdb's copy has only in-frame clones and leaves some out. The sample records approximately 150,000 clones, about three fifths being singletons. This clone showed up just a few times. This TCR came from a woman aged 25 to 39 in good health and CMV-seropositive. The sample comprised PBMCs.

The CDR3 here is CASSQDHSRRYTDTQYF. Written as DNA, the CDR3 is TGTGCCAGCAGCCAAGATCACTCTCGCCGATACACAGATACGCAGTATTTT. This chain connects TRBV4-2 to TRBJ2-3, with unresolved D. Trimming pared 0 bases from V and 2 bases from J, leaving 15 bases between. This CDR3 is built from 17 residues. Germline loops: CDR1 LGHNA, CDR2 YNFKEQ.